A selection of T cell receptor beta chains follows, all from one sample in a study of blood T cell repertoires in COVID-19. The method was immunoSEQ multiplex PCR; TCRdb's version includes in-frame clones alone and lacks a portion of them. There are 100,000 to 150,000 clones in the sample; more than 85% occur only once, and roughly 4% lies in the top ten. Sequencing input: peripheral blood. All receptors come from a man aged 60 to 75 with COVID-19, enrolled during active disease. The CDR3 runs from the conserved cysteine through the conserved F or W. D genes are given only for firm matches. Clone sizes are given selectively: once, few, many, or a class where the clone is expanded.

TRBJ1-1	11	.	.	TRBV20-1	TGCAGTGCCCTGACAGTTCCTGAAGCTTTCTTT	CSALTVPEAFF
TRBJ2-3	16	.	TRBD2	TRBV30	TGTGCCTGGAGTCCCCTAAGCGGGACTAGCGGGGGGGCCCAGTATTTT	CAWSPLSGTSGGAQYF
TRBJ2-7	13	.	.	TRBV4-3	TGCGCCAGCAGCCAAGAACCGGGATACGAGCAGTACTTC	CASSQEPGYEQYF
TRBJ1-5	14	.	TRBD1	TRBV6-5	TGTGCCAGCAGACAGGGGGGGGAAAATCAGCCCCAGCATTTT	CASRQGGENQPQHF
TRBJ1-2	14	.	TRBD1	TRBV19	TGTGCCAGTAGTATAGGACAGGGGAGGACATTCTACACCTTC	CASSIGQGRTFYTF
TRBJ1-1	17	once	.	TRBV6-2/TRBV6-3	TGTGCCAGCAGTTACTCGATGACTACCAGGGGGAACACTGAAGCTTTCTTT	CASSYSMTTRGNTEAFF
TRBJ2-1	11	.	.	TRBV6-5	TGTGCCAGCACGGAGTTTAGGGAGCAGTTCTTC	CASTEFREQFF
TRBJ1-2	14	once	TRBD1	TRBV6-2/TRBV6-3	TGTGCCAGCAGTTATTCCAGGGGGCGGAGCCGCTACACCTTC	CASSYSRGRSRYTF
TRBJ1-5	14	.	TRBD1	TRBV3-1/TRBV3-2	TGTGCCAGCAGCTCTCGGACAGGGGGTCAGCCCCAGCATTTT	CASSSRTGGQPQHF
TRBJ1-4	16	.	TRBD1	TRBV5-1	TGCGCCAGCAGCTTGACGGCAGGGGGTGGGAATGAAAAACTGTTTTTT	CASSLTAGGGNEKLFF
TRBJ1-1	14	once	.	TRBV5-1	TGCGCCAGCAGCCTAGCCAGCACGGACACTGAAGCTTTCTTT	CASSLASTDTEAFF
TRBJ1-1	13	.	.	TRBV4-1	TGCGCCAGCAGCCGTCTGGGCGACACTGAAGCTTTCTTT	CASSRLGDTEAFF
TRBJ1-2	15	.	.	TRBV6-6	TGTGCCAGCAGAAAGGGGGGGCTGGAAAACTATGGCTACACCTTC	CASRKGGLENYGYTF
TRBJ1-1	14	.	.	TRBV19	TGTGCCAGTAGCACGACAGACCTGAACACTGAAGCTTTCTTT	CASSTTDLNTEAFF
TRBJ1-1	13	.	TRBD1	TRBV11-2	TGTGCCAGCAGCTATGGGACAGACACTGAAGCTTTCTTT	CASSYGTDTEAFF
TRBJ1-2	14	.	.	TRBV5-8	TGTGCCAGCAGCTTGGGAAGGGGCAGCTATGGCTACACCTTC	CASSLGRGSYGYTF
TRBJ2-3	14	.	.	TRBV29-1	TGCAGCGTTGAAACGGGAGAACGTGCAGATACGCAGTATTTT	CSVETGERADTQYF
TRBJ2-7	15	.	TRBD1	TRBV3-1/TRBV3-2	TGTGCCAGCAGCGTTCGACAGGGGGCGCAATACGAGCAGTACTTC	CASSVRQGAQYEQYF
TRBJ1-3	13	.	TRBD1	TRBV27	TGTGCCAGCAAGGGACAGGGAGGGGACACCATATATTTT	CASKGQGGDTIYF
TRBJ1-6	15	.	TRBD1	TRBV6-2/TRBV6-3	TGTGCCAGCAGTTACCCGACAGGGGATTCTTCACCCCTCCACTTT	CASSYPTGDSSPLHF
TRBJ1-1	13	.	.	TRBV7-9	TGTGCCAGCAGCCCACAGATGAACACTGAAGCTTTCTTT	CASSPQMNTEAFF
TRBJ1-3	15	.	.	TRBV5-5	TGTGCCAGCAGCCCAGGGGTGAATTCTGGAAACACCATATATTTT	CASSPGVNSGNTIYF
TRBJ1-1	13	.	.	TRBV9	TGTGCCAGCAGTCTCCTGACCGGGACTGAAGCTTTCTTT	CASSLLTGTEAFF
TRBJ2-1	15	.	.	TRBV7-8	TGTGCCAGCAGCGCCGGTACCCGCCCCTACAATGAGCAGTTCTTC	CASSAGTRPYNEQFF
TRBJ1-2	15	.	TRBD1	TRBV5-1	TGCGCCAGCAGCTTGGACGGACAGGGTCATCGTGGCTACACCTTC	CASSLDGQGHRGYTF
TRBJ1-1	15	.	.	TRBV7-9	TGTGCCAGCAGCGCCCTCCAAAACACAAACACTGAAGCTTTCTTT	CASSALQNTNTEAFF
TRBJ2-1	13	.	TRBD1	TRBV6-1	TGTGCCAGCAGTGAAACAGGGGGCAATGAGCAGTTCTTC	CASSETGGNEQFF
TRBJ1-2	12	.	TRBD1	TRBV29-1	TGCAGCGTATGGGACAGCAAATATGGCTACACCTTC	CSVWDSKYGYTF
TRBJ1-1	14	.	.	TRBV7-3	TGTGCCAGCAGCTTAAAAGGTCAGGGGACCATAGCTTTCTTT	CASSLKGQGTIAFF
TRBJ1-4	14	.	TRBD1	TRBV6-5	TGTGCCAGCAGTAACAGGGGCCCTAATGAAAAACTGTTTTTT	CASSNRGPNEKLFF
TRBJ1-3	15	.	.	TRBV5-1	TGCGCCAGCAGCTTGGCCGCGACATCTGGAAACACCATATATTTT	CASSLAATSGNTIYF
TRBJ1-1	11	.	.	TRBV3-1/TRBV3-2	TGTGCCAGCAGCCAATCGACTGAAGCTTTCTTT	CASSQSTEAFF
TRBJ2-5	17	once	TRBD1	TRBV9	TGTGCCAGCAGCGTAGGGGACAGGCATAGTGCCAGAGAGACCCAGTACTTC	CASSVGDRHSARETQYF
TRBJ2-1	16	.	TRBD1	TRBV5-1	TGCGCCAGCAGCATATCACCGGGACAGGGCTCGGATGAGCAGTTCTTC	CASSISPGQGSDEQFF
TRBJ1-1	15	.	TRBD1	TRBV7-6	TGTGCCAGCAGCCAAGAAGCAGGGGGCAACACTGAAGCTTTCTTT	CASSQEAGGNTEAFF
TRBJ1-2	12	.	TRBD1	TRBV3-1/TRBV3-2	TGTGCCAGCAGCCACCTACAGGGGCGCTACACCTTC	CASSHLQGRYTF
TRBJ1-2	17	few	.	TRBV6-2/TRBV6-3	TGTGCCAGCAGTTACTTGGGCCACAGGGTCGGGAACTATGGCTACACCTTC	CASSYLGHRVGNYGYTF
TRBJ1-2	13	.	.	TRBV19	TGTGCCAGTAAACAGGCTGCTAACTATGGCTACACCTTC	CASKQAANYGYTF
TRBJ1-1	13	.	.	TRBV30	TGTGCCTGGAGGGCGGGATTTGACACTGAAGCTTTCTTT	CAWRAGFDTEAFF
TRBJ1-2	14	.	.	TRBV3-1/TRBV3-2	TGTGCCAGCAGCCAAGAGGGCAGGGGTCATGGCTACACCTTC	CASSQEGRGHGYTF
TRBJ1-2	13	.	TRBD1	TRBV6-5	TGTGCCAGCAGTCGGGACAGCCCTTATGGCTACACCTTC	CASSRDSPYGYTF
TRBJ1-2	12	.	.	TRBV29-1	TGCAGCGGTTCGGACAGTAACTATGGCTACACCTTC	CSGSDSNYGYTF
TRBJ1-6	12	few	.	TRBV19	TGTGCCAGTAGTTCGACAGATTCACCCCTCCACTTT	CASSSTDSPLHF
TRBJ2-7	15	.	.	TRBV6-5	TGTGCCAGCCAACCAAACCCCCAACTCCGATACGAGCAGTACTTC	CASQPNPQLRYEQYF
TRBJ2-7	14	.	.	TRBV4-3	TGCGCCAGCAGCCAAGAAGGCAGGGGCTACGAGCAGTACTTC	CASSQEGRGYEQYF
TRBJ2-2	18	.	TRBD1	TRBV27	TGTGCCAGCAGTTTGTCTTTCTCCGGGACAGGGGTCACCGGGGAGCTGTTTTTT	CASSLSFSGTGVTGELFF
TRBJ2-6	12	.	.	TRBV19	TGTGCCAGTAGTCTGATTCAGGGAATCCTGACTTTC	CASSLIQGILTF
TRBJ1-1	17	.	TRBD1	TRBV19	TGTGCCAGTAGTATGCGGAGTGGACAGGGGGGTATTACTGAAGCTTTCTTT	CASSMRSGQGGITEAFF
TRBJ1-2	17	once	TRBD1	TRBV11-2	TGTGCCAGCAGCCAAAAGACAGGGGGCGAGGGGAACTATGGCTACACCTTC	CASSQKTGGEGNYGYTF
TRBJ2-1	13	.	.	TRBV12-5	TGTGCTAGTGGTTGGACTCTGGGCAATGAGCAGTTCTTC	CASGWTLGNEQFF
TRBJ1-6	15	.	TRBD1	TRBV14	TGTGCCAGCAGCCACCTTACAGGGGATAATTCACCCCTCCACTTT	CASSHLTGDNSPLHF
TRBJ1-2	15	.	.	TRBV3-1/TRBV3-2	TGTGCCAGCAGCCAAGATGCCTTTCTTACTAGCGGCTACACCTTC	CASSQDAFLTSGYTF
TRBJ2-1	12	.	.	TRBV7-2	TGTGCCAGCAGCCTTTTGACGGCGAGGGAGTTCTTC	CASSLLTAREFF
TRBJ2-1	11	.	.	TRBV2	TGTGCCAGCAGCCCGTACAATGAGCAGTTCTTC	CASSPYNEQFF
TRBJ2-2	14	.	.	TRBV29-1	TGCAGCGTCCCTTCGGGGTCATGGACCGGGGAGCTGTTTTTT	CSVPSGSWTGELFF
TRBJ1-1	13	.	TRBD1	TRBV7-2	TGTGCCAGCAGCTCCAGACAGGGGACTGAAGCTTTCTTT	CASSSRQGTEAFF
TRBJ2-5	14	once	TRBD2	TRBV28	TGTGCCAGCAGTCCCGGGGGGATCCAAGAGACCCAGTACTTC	CASSPGGIQETQYF